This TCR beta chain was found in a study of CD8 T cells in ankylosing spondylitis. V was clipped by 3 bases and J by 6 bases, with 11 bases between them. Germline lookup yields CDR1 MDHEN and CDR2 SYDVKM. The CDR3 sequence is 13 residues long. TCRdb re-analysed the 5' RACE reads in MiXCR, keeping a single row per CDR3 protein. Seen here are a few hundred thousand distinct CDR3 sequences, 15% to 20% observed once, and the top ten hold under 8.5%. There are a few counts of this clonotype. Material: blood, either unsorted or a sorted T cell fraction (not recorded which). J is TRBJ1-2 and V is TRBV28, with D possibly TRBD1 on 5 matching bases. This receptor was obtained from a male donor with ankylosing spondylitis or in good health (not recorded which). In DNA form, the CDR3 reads TGTGCCAGCAGTTTTGCAGGGAAAGATGGCTACACCTTC. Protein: CASSFAGKDGYTF.